The present T cell receptor beta chain was sequenced within a study of identical twins. Study outcomes and limitations: Modelling approaches yielded underestimates of out-of-frame TCR alpha sharing between monozygotic twins.

The authors used template switching to add a universal primer site and gave cDNA unique molecular identifiers. A single record per CDR3 protein comes from TCRdb applying MiXCR to the 5' RACE reads. The sample has about 490,000 distinct CDR3 sequences, around 15% seen once. This clonotype was seen ten or more times. Antigen: not known. CDR3 length: 17 amino acids. Germline CDR1 and CDR2: MGHRA and YSYEKL. V shed 1 base and J shed 1 base, with 14 bases lying between them. The same data also contributed to another study, on yellow fever vaccine responses in identical twins.

The sequenced sample consisted of CD4+ T cells sorted from blood. This TCR came from a woman aged 18 to 35 in good health. V is TRBV4-1 and J is TRBJ2-1; D is uncertain. CDR3 loop: CASSQVDMGLSYNEQFF. DNA of the CDR3: TGCGCCAGCAGCCAAGTCGATATGGGTCTATCCTACAATGAGCAGTTCTTC.